This paragraph covers one T cell receptor (beta chain) sequence. Its antigen is still unknown. This CDR3 region has 14 residues. Germline CDR1 and CDR2: MNHEY and SMNVEV (reference sequence). The germline V and J ends were trimmed by 4 bases and 8 bases, with 12 bases remaining between them. This specimen comes from a study of T cell responses to AZD1222 COVID-19 vaccine. Notes on the study in general: Rises in breadth and depth of Spike-specific TCRs came after two AZD1222 doses. There were mostly white British donors and more females than males, and clonal diversity was possibly underestimated. The study reported that nearly half of spike-specific TCRs target unmutated variant regions.

Sequencing used immunoSEQ multiplex PCR; TCRdb keeps in-frame clones, though not all of them. Of around 200,000 clones detected, 80% to 90% appear once; the ten largest clones hold approximately 0.5%. This material consisted of peripheral blood, taken on day 0 of AZD1222 vaccination. The chain combines TRBV27 with TRBJ1-6, with D unclear. The sequence derives from an adult in good health. The CDR3 loop reads CASSYRGRDSPLHF. The DNA of the CDR3 is TGTGCCAGCAGTTACAGAGGACGGGATTCACCCCTCCACTTT.